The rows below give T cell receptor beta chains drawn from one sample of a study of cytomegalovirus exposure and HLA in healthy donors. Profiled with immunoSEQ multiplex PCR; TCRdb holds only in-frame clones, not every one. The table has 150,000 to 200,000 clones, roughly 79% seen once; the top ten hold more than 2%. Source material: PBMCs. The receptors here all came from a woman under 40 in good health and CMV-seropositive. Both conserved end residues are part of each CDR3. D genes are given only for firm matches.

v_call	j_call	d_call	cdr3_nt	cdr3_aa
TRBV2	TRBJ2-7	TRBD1	TGTGCCAGCATGACAGGGGCACTTTTCGAGCAGTACTTC	CASMTGALFEQYF
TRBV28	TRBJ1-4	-	TGTGCCAGCAGTTTATTGGGGGCAGGGGATGAAAAACTGTTTTTT	CASSLLGAGDEKLFF
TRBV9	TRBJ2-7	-	TGTGCCAGCAGCGACTCCGGGGACTCCTACGAGCAGTACTTC	CASSDSGDSYEQYF
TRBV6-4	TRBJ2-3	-	TGTGCCAGCAGTGACTCCAGGGGTAGCCCGGATACGCAGTATTTT	CASSDSRGSPDTQYF
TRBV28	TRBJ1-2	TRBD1	TGTGCCAGCAGTTTACCTTTGGGACAGGGAAGTGGCTACACCTTC	CASSLPLGQGSGYTF
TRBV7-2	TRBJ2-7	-	TGTGCCAGCAGCGTGGCCCACCGCTACGAGCAGTACTTC	CASSVAHRYEQYF
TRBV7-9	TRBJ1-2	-	TGTGCCAGCAGCCCTGGTCTTGGACTCTATGGCTACACCTTC	CASSPGLGLYGYTF
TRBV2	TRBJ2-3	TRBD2	TGTGCCAAGCGGACTAGCGAGGATCCAGATACGCAGTATTTT	CAKRTSEDPDTQYF
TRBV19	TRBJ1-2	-	TGTGCCAGTAGTATAGTCACCGGTAGTGGCTACACCTTC	CASSIVTGSGYTF
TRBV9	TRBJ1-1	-	TGTGCCAGCAGCCCCATGGGTAGACAGTTGAACACTGAAGCTTTCTTT	CASSPMGRQLNTEAFF
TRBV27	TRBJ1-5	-	TGTGCCAGCAGTTTATTCGGGGACACTAGCAATCAGCCCCAGCATTTT	CASSLFGDTSNQPQHF
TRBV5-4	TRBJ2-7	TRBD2	TGTGCCAGCAGCCCCTCGGGCGGGAGGGCCACCTACGAGCAGTACTTC	CASSPSGGRATYEQYF
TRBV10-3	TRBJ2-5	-	TGTGCCATCACCCCACAGGAGGGCGAGACCCAGTACTTC	CAITPQEGETQYF
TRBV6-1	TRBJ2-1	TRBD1	TGTGCCAGCAGTGAAGCTTTAGAGGACTTTCGGGACAGGGTAGGATGGGAATACAATGAGCAGTTCTTC	CASSEALEDFRDRVGWEYNEQFF
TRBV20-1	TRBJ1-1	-	TGCAGTGCTAGGGAAACAGTTGAAGCTTTCTTT	CSARETVEAFF